Each of the 18 T cell receptor beta chains below was sequenced from the same sample in a study of T cell responses to AZD1222 COVID-19 vaccine. Libraries were prepared by immunoSEQ multiplex PCR; TCRdb keeps only in-frame clonotypes and omits some of them. The data hold about 140,000 clones, with about 93% observed a single time. The sample consisted of peripheral blood, taken on day 0 of AZD1222 vaccination. The receptors originated from an adult in good health.

V gene TRBV12-3 or TRBV12-4 combines with J gene TRBJ1-1; TRBD1 is a possible D gene (6 bases). The V end lost 5 bases, the J end lost 6 bases, and 13 bases lay between the germline ends. The CDR3 length is 13 residues. CDR3 in amino acids: CASSPRGRAEAFF. The CDR3 nucleotides read TGTGCCAGCAGTCCCAGGGGTAGGGCTGAAGCTTTCTTT.

The gene calls are TRBV7-8 and TRBJ2-3; TRBD2 might be the D (5 bases). The CDR3 contains 15 residues. Germline loops: CDR1 SGHVS, CDR2 FQNEAQ. Trimming stripped 1 base from V and 2 bases from J, with 10 bases between. The CDR3 region has the DNA TGTGCCAGCAGCTTAGTCCTAGCCCACACAGATACGCAGTATTTT. Its protein is CASSLVLAHTDTQYF.

The V gene is TRBV5-1, the J gene TRBJ2-7; possible D gene TRBD1, 5 bases. CDR3 length equals 13 residues. Trimming left V 4 bases short and J 0 bases short, with 8 bases between. Germline CDR1 reads SGHRS; CDR2 reads YFSETQ. The CDR3 loop reads CASSPDNSYEQYF. For the CDR3, the DNA is TGCGCCAGCAGCCCGGACAACTCCTACGAGCAGTACTTC.

The rearrangement joins TRBV5-1 to TRBJ2-5; TRBD1 matches at 8 bases. V was clipped by 3 bases and J by 6 bases; unmatched bases: 7. CDR3 length: 14 residues. The germline CDR1 and CDR2 sequences are SGHRS and YFSETQ. The CDR3 region has the DNA TGCGCCAGCAGCTCGACAGGGGTGTTAAAGACCCAGTACTTC. This encodes CASSSTGVLKTQYF.

The chain joins TRBV12-5 to TRBJ2-3; TRBD1 is a possible D gene (5 bases). Germline V gene lookup returns CDR1 LGHNT and CDR2 FRNRAP. The V and J ends lost 1 base and 6 bases respectively, with 17 bases between them. This CDR3 has 16 amino acids. The CDR3 here is CASGLGSRGLRDTQYF. The DNA for the CDR3 is TGTGCTAGTGGTTTGGGATCAAGGGGTCTCCGGGATACGCAGTATTTT.

CDR3 DNA sequence: TGTGCCAGCAGTTTAGTGTCTCCGGCCTGGGGCACCGGGGAGCTGTTTTTT. Its protein product is CASSLVSPAWGTGELFF. The chain links TRBV28 to TRBJ2-2; no clear D. CDR1 MDHEN and CDR2 SYDVKM come from the germline V gene. This CDR3 comprises 17 residues. The V end lost 2 bases, the J end lost 4 bases, and 17 bases lay between the germline ends.

The chain couples TRBV7-9 to TRBJ1-3, with D perhaps TRBD1 (5 bases). Trimming took 3 bases from V and 2 from J, leaving 8 bases between them. Per germline, CDR1 SEHNR and CDR2 FQNEAQ (reference sequence). The CDR3 covers 14 residues. The CDR3 sequence: CASSLSRAGNTIYF. DNA for the CDR3: TGTGCCAGCAGCTTGTCCAGGGCTGGAAACACCATATATTTT.

This chain joins TRBV7-9 and TRBJ2-5; 7 nucleotides align to TRBD2. Germline V lookup: CDR1 SEHNR, CDR2 FQNEAQ (reference sequence). Trimming took 5 bases from V and 3 from J; bases not matched to a gene: 6. The CDR3 consists of 14 residues. The CDR3: CASSLGTSEETQYF. CDR3 nucleotide sequence: TGTGCCAGCAGCCTCGGCACTAGCGAAGAGACCCAGTACTTC.

The chain employs TRBV7-8 and TRBJ2-7, with no clear D. V lost 5 bases and J lost 4, with 12 bases in between. Per germline, CDR1 SGHVS and CDR2 FQNEAQ. The CDR3 runs to 13 residues. As DNA, the CDR3 is TGTGCCAGCAGCCTCGAACTTAAGTACGAGCAGTACTTC. Translating gives CASSLELKYEQYF.

CDR3 amino acids: CASSGGQGSYGYTF. CDR3 coding DNA: TGTGCCAGCAGCGGCGGACAGGGGAGCTATGGCTACACCTTC. J is TRBJ1-2 and V is TRBV5-6, with TRBD1 matching over 9 bases. CDR3 length: 14 residues. Germline CDR1 is SGHDT and CDR2 is YYEEEE. V shed 4 bases and J 4 bases; nucleotides not matched to a gene: 5.

The chain joins TRBV10-3 to TRBJ2-7; 7 positions agree with TRBD1. The CDR3 has 15 residues. Trimming cost V 4 bases and J 0 bases; bases outside gene matches: 6. Germline V lookup: CDR1 ENHRY, CDR2 SYGVKD. This chain's CDR3 is CAISVINRGSYEQYF. CDR3 nucleotides: TGTGCCATCAGTGTTATAAACAGGGGCTCCTACGAGCAGTACTTC.

The chain links TRBV5-6 to TRBJ2-5; 8 nucleotides line up with TRBD1. This CDR3 spans 14 amino acids. CDR1 is SGHDT, CDR2 YYEEEE, per germline. V dropped 4 bases and J dropped 4; count of bases not matched to a gene: 6. The chain's CDR3 is CASSRPDRGETQYF. The DNA for the CDR3 is TGTGCCAGCAGCCGCCCTGACAGGGGAGAGACCCAGTACTTC.

This chain uses TRBV6-5 with TRBJ1-1; D gene uncertain. Trimming took 4 bases from V and 1 from J, leaving 10 bases between them. The CDR3 is 14 amino acids. CDR1 and CDR2 (germline): MNHEY, SVGAGI. CDR3 coding DNA: TGTGCCAGCAGTTTCGGATGGGAGAACACTGAAGCTTTCTTT. This encodes CASSFGWENTEAFF.

This chain links TRBV3-1 (or the pseudogene TRBV3-2) with TRBJ1-1; D is perhaps TRBD1 (5 bases). In germline, CDR1 is LGHDT, CDR2 YNNKEL (reference sequence). V was trimmed by 4 bases and J by 8 bases, leaving 11 bases between them. The CDR3 runs 12 residues. CDR3 sequence reads: CASSRTTEEAFF. CDR3 bases: TGTGCCAGCAGCCGGACGACAGAGGAAGCTTTCTTT.

The chain is built from TRBV9 and TRBJ2-2; no clear D gene. This CDR3 spans 14 amino acids. Germline V lookup: CDR1 SGDLS, CDR2 YYNGEE. V gave up 2 bases and J gave up 1 base, with 6 bases separating them. The CDR3 nucleotides read TGTGCCAGCAGCGTTAAGGGGAACACCGGGGAGCTGTTTTTT. Protein product: CASSVKGNTGELFF. The variable domain in full, with the rest retrieved from reference TRBV9 and TRBJ2-2, is DSGVTQTPKHLITATGQRVTLRCSPRSGDLSVYWYQQSLDQGLQFLIQYYNGEERAKGNILERFSAQQFPDLHSELNLSSLELGDSALYFCASSVKGNTGELFFGEGSRLTVL.

This clone has just one count. This chain connects TRBV3-1 (or the pseudogene TRBV3-2) to TRBJ1-4, with no clear D. The CDR3 covers 13 residues. CDR1 and CDR2 (germline): LGHDT, YNNKEL (reference sequence). The germline V and J ends were trimmed by 4 bases and 7 bases, with 10 bases remaining between them. In nucleotides, the CDR3 is TGTGCCAGCAGCCTCGGACGGGGTGAAAAACTGTTTTTT. Encoded protein: CASSLGRGEKLFF.

This chain links TRBV9 with TRBJ2-7, with 7 bases identical to TRBD1. V was clipped by 4 bases and J by 4 bases; unmatched bases: 5. CDR3 length: 13 amino acids. Germline loops: CDR1 SGDLS, CDR2 YYNGEE. CDR3 nucleotide sequence: TGTGCCAGCAGCCCTCCGACAGGGTACGAGCAGTACTTC. Protein sequence: CASSPPTGYEQYF.

The rearrangement joins TRBV27 to TRBJ2-7; tentative D call: TRBD2 (6 bases). The CDR3 is made up of 13 amino acids. Germline V lookup: CDR1 MNHEY, CDR2 SMNVEV (reference sequence). Deletions cut 5 bases from V and 3 bases from J, with 11 bases between. The CDR3 DNA reads as TGTGCCAGCAGTACGCAGGGACTCTACGAGCAGTACTTC. As protein: CASSTQGLYEQYF.